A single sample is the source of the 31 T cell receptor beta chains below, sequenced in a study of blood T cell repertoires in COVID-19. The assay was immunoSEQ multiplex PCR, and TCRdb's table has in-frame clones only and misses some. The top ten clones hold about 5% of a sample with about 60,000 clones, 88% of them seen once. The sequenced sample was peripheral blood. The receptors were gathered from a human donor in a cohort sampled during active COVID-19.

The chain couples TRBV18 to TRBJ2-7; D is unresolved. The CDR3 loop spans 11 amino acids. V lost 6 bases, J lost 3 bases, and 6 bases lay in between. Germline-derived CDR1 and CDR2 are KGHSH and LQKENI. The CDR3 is CASSQRYEQYF. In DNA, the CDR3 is TGTGCCAGCTCGCAGCGCTACGAGCAGTACTTC. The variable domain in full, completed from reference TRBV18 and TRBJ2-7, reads NAGVMQNPRHLVRRRGQEARLRCSPMKGHSHVYWYRQLPEEGLKFMVYLQKENIIDESGMPKERFSAEFPKEGPSILRIQQVVRGDSAAYFCASSQRYEQYFGPGTRLTVT.

The CDR3 region is CATSRNTHRELFF. The CDR3, as DNA: TGTGCCACCAGCAGAAATACACACCGGGAGCTGTTTTTT. J is TRBJ2-2 and V is TRBV15; D is undetermined. This CDR3 is 13 amino acids long. In germline, CDR1 is LNHNV, CDR2 YYDKDF (reference sequence). V dropped 2 bases and J dropped 9 bases, with 10 bases sitting between them.

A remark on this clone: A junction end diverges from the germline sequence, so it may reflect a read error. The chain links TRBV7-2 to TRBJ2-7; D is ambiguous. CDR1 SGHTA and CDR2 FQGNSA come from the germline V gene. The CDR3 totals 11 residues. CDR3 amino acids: CASTLQSEQYF. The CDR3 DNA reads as TGTGCCAGCACCTTACAGTCCGAGCAGTACTTC.

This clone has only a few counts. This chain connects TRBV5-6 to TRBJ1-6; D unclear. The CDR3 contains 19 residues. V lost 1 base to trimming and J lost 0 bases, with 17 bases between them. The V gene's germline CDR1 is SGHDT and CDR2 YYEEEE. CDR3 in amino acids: CASSLFSGSWSSYNSPLHF. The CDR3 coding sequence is TGTGCCAGCAGCTTGTTCTCCGGATCCTGGAGCTCCTATAATTCACCCCTCCACTTT.

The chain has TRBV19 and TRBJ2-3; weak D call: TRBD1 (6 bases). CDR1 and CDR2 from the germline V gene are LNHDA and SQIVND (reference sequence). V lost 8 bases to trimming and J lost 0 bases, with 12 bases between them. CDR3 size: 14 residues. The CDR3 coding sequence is TGTGCCAGTCGAGGACAGACTAGCACAGATACGCAGTATTTT. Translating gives CASRGQTSTDTQYF.

The CDR3 DNA sequence: TGCGCCAGCAGCCGGCCGGACAGGGCCCCCTACAATGAGCAGTTCTTC. This codes for CASSRPDRAPYNEQFF. This sequence joins TRBV5-1 and TRBJ2-1, with 8 bases that match TRBD1. Unmatched junction bases numbered 8, after V lost 4 bases and J lost 2 bases. Per germline, CDR1 SGHRS and CDR2 YFSETQ. The CDR3 runs 16 residues. The full variable domain, with the rest looked up from reference TRBV5-1 and TRBJ2-1, is KAGVTQTPRYLIKTRGQQVTLSCSPISGHRSVSWYQQTPGQGLQFLFEYFSETQRNKGNFPGRFSGRQFSNSRSEMNVSTLELGDSALYLCASSRPDRAPYNEQFFGPGTRLTVL.

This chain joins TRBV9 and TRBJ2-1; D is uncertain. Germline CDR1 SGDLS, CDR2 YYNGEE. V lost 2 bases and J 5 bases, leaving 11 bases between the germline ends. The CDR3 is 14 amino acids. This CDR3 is CASSVPIRNNEQFF. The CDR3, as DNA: TGTGCCAGCAGCGTGCCGATCAGGAACAATGAGCAGTTCTTC. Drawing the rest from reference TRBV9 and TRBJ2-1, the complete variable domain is DSGVTQTPKHLITATGQRVTLRCSPRSGDLSVYWYQQSLDQGLQFLIQYYNGEERAKGNILERFSAQQFPDLHSELNLSSLELGDSALYFCASSVPIRNNEQFFGPGTRLTVL.

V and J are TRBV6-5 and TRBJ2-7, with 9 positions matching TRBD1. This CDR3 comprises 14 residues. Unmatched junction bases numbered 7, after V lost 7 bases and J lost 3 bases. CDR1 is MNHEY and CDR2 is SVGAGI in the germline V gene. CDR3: CASNWDRVGYEQYF. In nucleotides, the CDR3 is TGTGCCAGCAACTGGGACAGGGTTGGCTACGAGCAGTACTTC.

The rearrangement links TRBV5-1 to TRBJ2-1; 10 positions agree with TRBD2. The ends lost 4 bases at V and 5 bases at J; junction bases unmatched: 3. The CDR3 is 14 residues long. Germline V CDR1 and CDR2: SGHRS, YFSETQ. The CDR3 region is CASSRGLANNEQFF. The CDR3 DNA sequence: TGCGCCAGCAGCCGGGGACTAGCGAACAATGAGCAGTTCTTC.

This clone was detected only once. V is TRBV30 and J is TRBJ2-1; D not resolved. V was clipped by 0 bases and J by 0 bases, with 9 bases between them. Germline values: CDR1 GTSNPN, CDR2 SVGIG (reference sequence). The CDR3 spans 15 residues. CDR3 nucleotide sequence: TGTGCCTGGAGTGTCGAGTACTCCTCCTACAATGAGCAGTTCTTC. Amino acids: CAWSVEYSSYNEQFF.

The chain's CDR3 is CASSATPDREAPLHF. The CDR3 bases are TGTGCCAGCAGCGCAACCCCGGACAGGGAAGCACCCCTCCACTTT. J is TRBJ1-6 and V is TRBV9; 8 nucleotides align to TRBD1. J was trimmed by 11 bases and V by 3 bases; bases with no gene match: 10. CDR3 length: 15 residues. Per germline, CDR1 SGDLS and CDR2 YYNGEE.

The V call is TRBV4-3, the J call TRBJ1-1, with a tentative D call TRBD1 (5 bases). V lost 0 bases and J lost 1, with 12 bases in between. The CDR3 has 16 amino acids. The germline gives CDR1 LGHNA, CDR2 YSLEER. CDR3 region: CASSQDLGHPNTEAFF. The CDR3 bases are TGCGCCAGCAGCCAAGATCTCGGACATCCGAACACTGAAGCTTTCTTT.

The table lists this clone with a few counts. CDR3 in amino acids: CASSFFEGQPQHF. The CDR3 region has the DNA TGTGCCAGCAGTTTCTTCGAGGGCCAGCCCCAGCATTTT. The chain recombines TRBV12-3 or TRBV12-4 with TRBJ1-5; D is unclear. V lost 3 bases and J 7 bases, leaving 10 bases between the germline ends. This CDR3 contains 13 residues.

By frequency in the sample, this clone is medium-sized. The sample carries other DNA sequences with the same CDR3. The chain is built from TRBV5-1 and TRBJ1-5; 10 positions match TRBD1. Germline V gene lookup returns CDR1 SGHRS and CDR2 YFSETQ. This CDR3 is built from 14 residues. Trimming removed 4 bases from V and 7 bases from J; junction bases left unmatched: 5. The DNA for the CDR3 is TGCGCCAGCAGCCCCGGGACAGGGGAACAGCCCCAGCATTTT. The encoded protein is CASSPGTGEQPQHF.

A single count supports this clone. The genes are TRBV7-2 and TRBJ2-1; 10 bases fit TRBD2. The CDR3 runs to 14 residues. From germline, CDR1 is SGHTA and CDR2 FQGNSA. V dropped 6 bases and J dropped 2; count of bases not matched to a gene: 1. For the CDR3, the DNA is TGTGCCAGCAGTCTAGCGGGGGCCTACAATGAGCAGTTCTTC. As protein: CASSLAGAYNEQFF.

The CDR3 nucleotides read TGTGCCAGCCGAGACAGGAGAAGTGCCGGGGAGCTGTTTTTT. It specifies CASRDRRSAGELFF. V usage is TRBV6-5 and J usage is TRBJ2-2, with a weak D call TRBD1 (6 bases). Trimming left V 8 bases short and J 6 bases short, with 16 bases between. The CDR3 loop spans 14 amino acids. Germline loops: CDR1 MNHEY, CDR2 SVGAGI.

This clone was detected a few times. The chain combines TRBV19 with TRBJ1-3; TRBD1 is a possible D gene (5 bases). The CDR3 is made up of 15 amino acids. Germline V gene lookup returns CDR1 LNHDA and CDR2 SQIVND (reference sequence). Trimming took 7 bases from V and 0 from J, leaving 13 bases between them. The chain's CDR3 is CASNPRVSSGNTIYF. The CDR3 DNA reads TGTGCCAGTAACCCCAGGGTTTCCTCTGGAAACACCATATATTTT.

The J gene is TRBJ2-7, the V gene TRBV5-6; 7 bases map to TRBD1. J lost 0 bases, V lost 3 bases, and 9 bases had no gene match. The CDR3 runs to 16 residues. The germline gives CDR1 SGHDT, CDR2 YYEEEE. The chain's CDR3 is CASSSEAGGFSYEQYF. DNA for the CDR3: TGTGCCAGCAGCTCGGAAGCAGGGGGATTCTCCTACGAGCAGTACTTC.

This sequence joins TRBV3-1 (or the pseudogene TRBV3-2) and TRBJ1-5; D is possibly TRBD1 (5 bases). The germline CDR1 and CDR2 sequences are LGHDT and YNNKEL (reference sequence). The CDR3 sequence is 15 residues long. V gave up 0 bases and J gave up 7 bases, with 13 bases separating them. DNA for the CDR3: TGTGCCAGCAGCCAAGACAGGTTAGCAGGGCAGCCCCAGCATTTT. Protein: CASSQDRLAGQPQHF.

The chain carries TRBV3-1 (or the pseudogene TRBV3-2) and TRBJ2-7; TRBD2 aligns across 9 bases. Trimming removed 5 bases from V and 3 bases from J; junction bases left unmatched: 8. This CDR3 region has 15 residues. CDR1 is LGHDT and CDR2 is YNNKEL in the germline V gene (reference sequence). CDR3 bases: TGTGCCAGCAGCACCAGACTAGCGGCACTCTACGAGCAGTACTTC. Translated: CASSTRLAALYEQYF.

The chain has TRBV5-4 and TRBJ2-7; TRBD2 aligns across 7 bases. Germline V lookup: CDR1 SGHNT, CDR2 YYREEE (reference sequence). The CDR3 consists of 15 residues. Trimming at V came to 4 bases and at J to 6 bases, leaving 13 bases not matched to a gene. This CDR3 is CASSELGGGVFEQYF. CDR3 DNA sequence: TGTGCCAGCAGCGAATTGGGCGGGGGTGTCTTCGAGCAGTACTTC. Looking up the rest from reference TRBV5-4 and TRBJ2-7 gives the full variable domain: ETGVTQSPTHLIKTRGQQVTLRCSSQSGHNTVSWYQQALGQGPQFIFQYYREEENGRGNFPPRFSGLQFPNYSSELNVNALELDDSALYLCASSELGGGVFEQYFGPGTRLTVT.

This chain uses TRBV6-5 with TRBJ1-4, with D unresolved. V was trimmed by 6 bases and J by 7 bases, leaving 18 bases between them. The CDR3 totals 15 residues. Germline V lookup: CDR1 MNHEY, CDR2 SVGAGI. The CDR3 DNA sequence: TGTGCCAGCAGCCTTAACTCACCCGGCGGTGAAAAACTGTTTTTT. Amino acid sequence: CASSLNSPGGEKLFF.

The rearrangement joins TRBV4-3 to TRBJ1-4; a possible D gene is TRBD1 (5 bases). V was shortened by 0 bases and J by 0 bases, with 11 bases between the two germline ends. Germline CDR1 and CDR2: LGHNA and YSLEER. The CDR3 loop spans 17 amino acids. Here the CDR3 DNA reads TGCGCCAGCAGCCAAGATCTCGGGGGACCAACTAATGAAAAACTGTTTTTT. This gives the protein CASSQDLGGPTNEKLFF.

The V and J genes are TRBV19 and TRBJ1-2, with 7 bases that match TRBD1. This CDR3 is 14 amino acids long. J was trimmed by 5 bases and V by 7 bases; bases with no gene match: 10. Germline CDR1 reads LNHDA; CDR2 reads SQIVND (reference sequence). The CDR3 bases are TGTGCCAGTACCTCGGACAGGAAAGTTTATGGCTACACCTTC. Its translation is CASTSDRKVYGYTF. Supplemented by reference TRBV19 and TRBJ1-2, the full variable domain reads DGGITQSPKYLFRKEGQNVTLSCEQNLNHDAMYWYRQDPGQGLRLIYYSQIVNDFQKGDIAEGYSVSREKKESFPLTVTSAQKNPTAFYLCASTSDRKVYGYTFGSGTRLTVV.

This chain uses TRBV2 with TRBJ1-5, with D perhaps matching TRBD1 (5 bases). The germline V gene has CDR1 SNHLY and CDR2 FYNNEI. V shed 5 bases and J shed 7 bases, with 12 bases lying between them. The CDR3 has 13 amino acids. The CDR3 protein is CASSSDRGQPQHF. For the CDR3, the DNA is TGTGCCAGCAGTAGCGACAGAGGCCAGCCCCAGCATTTT.

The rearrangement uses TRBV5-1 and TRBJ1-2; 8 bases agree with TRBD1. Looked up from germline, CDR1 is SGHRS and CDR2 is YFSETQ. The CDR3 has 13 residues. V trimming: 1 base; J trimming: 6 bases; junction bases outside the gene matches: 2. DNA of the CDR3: TGCGCCAGCAGCTTGACAGGGGGGGATGGCTACACCTTC. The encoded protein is CASSLTGGDGYTF.

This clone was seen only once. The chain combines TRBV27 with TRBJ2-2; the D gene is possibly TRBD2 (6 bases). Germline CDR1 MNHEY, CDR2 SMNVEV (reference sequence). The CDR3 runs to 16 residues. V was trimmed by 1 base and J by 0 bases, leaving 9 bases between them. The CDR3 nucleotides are TGTGCCAGCAGTTTATTGGGAGGTACGAACACCGGGGAGCTGTTTTTT. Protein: CASSLLGGTNTGELFF.

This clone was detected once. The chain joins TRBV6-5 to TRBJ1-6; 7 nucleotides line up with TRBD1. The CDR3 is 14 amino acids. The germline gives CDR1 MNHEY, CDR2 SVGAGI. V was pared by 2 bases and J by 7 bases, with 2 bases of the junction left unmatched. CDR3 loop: CASSYRRGNSPLHF. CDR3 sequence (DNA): TGTGCCAGCAGTTACCGCAGGGGGAATTCACCCCTCCACTTT.

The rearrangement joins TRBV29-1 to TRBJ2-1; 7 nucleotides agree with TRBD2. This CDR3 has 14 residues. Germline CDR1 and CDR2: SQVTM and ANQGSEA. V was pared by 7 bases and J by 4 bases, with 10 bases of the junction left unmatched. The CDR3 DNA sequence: TGCAGCGCACAACTTGGGGGGGGTTACAATGAGCAGTTCTTC. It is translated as CSAQLGGGYNEQFF.

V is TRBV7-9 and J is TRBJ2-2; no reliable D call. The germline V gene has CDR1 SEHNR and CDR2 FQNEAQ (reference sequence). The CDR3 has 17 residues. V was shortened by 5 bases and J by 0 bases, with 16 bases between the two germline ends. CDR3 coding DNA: TGTGCCAGCAGCCCGTACCTACAGCTCCCGAACACCGGGGAGCTGTTTTTT. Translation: CASSPYLQLPNTGELFF.

The CDR3 loop reads CASSTSGVNTGELFF. The DNA for the CDR3 is TGTGCCAGCAGCACCAGCGGGGTGAACACCGGGGAGCTGTTTTTT. The chain is built from TRBV2 and TRBJ2-2, with 7 bases lining up with TRBD2. The V segment lost 6 bases and the J segment 1 base; nucleotides outside the gene matches: 5. CDR3 length: 15 residues. Germline CDR1 and CDR2: SNHLY and FYNNEI.